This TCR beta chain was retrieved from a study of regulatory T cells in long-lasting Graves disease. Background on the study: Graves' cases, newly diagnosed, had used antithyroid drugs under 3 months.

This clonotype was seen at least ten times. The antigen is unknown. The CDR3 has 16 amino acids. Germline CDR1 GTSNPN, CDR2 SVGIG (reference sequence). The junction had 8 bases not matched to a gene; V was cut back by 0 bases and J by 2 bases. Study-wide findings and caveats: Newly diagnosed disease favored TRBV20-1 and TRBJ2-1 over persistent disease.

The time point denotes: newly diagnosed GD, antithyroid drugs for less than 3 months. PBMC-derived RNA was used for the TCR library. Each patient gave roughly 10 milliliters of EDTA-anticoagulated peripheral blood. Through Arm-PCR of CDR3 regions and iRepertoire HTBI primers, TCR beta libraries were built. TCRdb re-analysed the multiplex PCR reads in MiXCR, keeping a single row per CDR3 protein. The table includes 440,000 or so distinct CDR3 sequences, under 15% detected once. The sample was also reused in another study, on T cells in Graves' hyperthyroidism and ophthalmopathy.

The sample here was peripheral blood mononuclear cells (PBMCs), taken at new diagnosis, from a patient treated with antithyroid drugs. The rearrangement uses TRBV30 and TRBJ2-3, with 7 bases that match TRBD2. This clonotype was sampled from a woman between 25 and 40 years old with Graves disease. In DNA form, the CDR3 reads TGTGCCTGGAGTGTGACGGGGGGTGGTACCACAGATACGCAGTATTTT. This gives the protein CAWSVTGGGTTDTQYF.